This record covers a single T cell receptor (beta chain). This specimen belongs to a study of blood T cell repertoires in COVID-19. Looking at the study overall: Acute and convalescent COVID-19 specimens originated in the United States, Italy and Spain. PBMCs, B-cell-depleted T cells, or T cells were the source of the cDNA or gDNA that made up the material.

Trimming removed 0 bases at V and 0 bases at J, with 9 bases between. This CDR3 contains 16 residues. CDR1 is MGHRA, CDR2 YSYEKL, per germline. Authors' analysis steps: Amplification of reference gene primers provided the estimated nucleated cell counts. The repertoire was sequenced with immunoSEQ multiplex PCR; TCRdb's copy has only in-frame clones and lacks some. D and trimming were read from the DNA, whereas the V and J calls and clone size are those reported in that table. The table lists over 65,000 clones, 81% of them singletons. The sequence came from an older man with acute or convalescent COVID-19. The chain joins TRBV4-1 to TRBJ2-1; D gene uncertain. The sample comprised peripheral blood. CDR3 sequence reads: CASSQEAASSYNEQFF. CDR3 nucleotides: TGCGCCAGCAGCCAAGAGGCGGCGAGCTCCTACAATGAGCAGTTCTTC.